Sequencing of this T cell receptor (beta chain) was carried out in a study of blood T cell repertoires in COVID-19 (dated by TCRdb to 2018 to 2020). About the study as a whole: Samples from collaborators originated in the United States, Italy and Spain and spanned both the acute and convalescent phases of COVID-19. The prospective study material was composed of cDNA or gDNA derived from T cells, B-cell-depleted T cells, or PBMCs. Deeply sampled blood TCRbeta repertoires from subjects exposed to, actively infected with, or recovered from COVID-19 were included in the dataset. A freely available public database, intended as a resource for researchers studying the immune response to SARS-CoV-2, is where the repertoires were released. Samples were obtained from the ongoing ImmuneRACE study (first 160 participants) and from 1,254 subjects provided by 6 global collaborators. Nearly every sample came with metadata listing a de-identified subject ID, COVID-19 status, age in years and sex. Where HLA class I and class II types were available, the types were taken from metadata supplied by the sample provider, not from assay-based typing. Here is what the overall study found, with its caveats: How much clinical and demographic metadata was included differed by source and by participant, and the metadata was provided uncurated.

TCRbeta CDR3 regions were amplified from genomic DNA using the immunoSEQ Assay, a bias-controlled multiplex PCR. In the authors' own workflow: Nucleated cell counts per sample were estimated from amplification of reference gene primers within the assay. To quantify the absolute abundance of each unique TCRbeta CDR3 rearrangement, sequence reads were collapsed and filtered. For each sample, productive Simpson clonality was calculated by taking the square root of Simpson's diversity index across productive rearrangements. TCRdb retrieved this table from immuneACCESS and kept in-frame rearrangements only. Not all clones are present; in checked studies, unresolved V genes account for under half, and no reason is known for the remainder. V, J and clone size are those of that table, while D and trimming were read from the DNA. This sample holds about 250,000 clones; approximately 86% were observed only once. Around 6% of the sample is taken by the ten largest.

On this clone itself: Its antigen target is currently unknown. No per-base quality is available; no much larger clone lies one base away.

The germline V gene sets CDR1 to SGHVS and CDR2 to FQNEAQ. CDR3 length: 14 amino acids, cysteine to phenylalanine. The entry retains the CDR3 DNA only, 42 bases that are in frame from base 1. Here V drops 5 bases and J drops 5 bases, and the junction holds 5 bases not matched to any gene. Whole blood was collected in K2EDTA tubes by collaborating institutions according to the institutions' own protocols. Collaborator samples were shipped for TCRbeta analysis as frozen whole blood, isolated PBMCs, or DNA extracted from either sample type. In this chain, TRBV7-8 is recombined with TRBJ1-4, with 7 central nucleotides matching TRBD1. The sequenced material came from peripheral blood. This sequence originates from a human donor in a cohort sampled during active COVID-19. The DNA sequence follows: TGTGCCAGCAGCCTGGGGACAGTAAATGAAAAACTGTTTTTT. Its product reads: CASSLGTVNEKLFF. Full variable domain (CDR3 extended with the reference TRBV7-8 and TRBJ1-4 proteins): GAGVSQSPRYKVAKRGQDVALRCDPISGHVSLFWYQQALGQGPEFLTYFQNEAQLDKSGLPSDRFFAERPEGSVSTLKIQRTQQEDSAVYLCASSLGTVNEKLFFGSGTQLSVL.